This T cell receptor (beta chain) was identified during a study of long-term antiretroviral therapy in people with HIV. Whole-study findings and limits: ART was followed by higher diversity that remained below transplant donor controls. ART adherence was not documented, and neither viral resistance nor therapy changes had any data.

About this clone itself: The antigen remains undetermined.

Germline V gene sequence: CDR1 SGHDT, CDR2 YYEEEE. V gave up 4 bases and J gave up 6 bases, with 5 bases separating them. The CDR3 has 11 residues. At the survey level, the v3.0 immunoSEQ assay was run. Method: immunoSEQ multiplex PCR; TCRdb's copy keeps in-frame clones and lacks some. The sample holds approximately 33,000 clones, 80% to 90% seen once. The sequence derives from a man aged 18 to 29 with HIV. Source: unsorted PBMCs, taken 0.8 years before starting antiretroviral therapy. The rearrangement links TRBV5-6 to TRBJ2-1; D not certain. Here the CDR3 reads CASSTLNEQFF. The CDR3 nucleotides are TGTGCCAGCAGCACGCTCAATGAGCAGTTCTTC. The variable domain in full, completed from reference TRBV5-6 and TRBJ2-1, reads DAGVTQSPTHLIKTRGQQVTLRCSPKSGHDTVSWYQQALGQGPQFIFQYYEEEERQRGNFPDRFSGHQFPNYSSELNVNALLLGDSALYLCASSTLNEQFFGPGTRLTVL.